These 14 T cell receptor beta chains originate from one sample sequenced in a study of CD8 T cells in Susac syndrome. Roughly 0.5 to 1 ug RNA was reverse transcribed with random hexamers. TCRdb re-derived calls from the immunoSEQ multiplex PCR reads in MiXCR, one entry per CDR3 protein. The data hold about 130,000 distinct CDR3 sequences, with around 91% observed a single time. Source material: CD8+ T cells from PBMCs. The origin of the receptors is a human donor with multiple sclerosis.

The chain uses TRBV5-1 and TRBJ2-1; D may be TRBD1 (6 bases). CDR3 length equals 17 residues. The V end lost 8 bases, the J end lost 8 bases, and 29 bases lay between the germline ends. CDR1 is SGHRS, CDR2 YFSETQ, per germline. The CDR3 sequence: CASSLTSGVGFRDEQFF. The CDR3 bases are TGCGCCAGTTCGTTGACTTCAGGGGTAGGATTTAGAGATGAGCAGTTCTTC.

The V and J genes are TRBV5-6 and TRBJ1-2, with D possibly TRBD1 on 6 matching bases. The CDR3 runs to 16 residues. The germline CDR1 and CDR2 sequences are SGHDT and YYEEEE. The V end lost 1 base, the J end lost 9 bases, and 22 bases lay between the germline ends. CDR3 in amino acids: CASSLIGGESDVSYTF. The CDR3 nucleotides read TGTGCCAGCAGCTTGATAGGGGGAGAATCCGACGTGAGCTACACCTTC.

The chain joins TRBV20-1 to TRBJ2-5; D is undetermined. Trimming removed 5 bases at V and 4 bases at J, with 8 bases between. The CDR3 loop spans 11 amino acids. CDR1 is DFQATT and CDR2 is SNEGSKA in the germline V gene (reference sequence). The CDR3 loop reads CSARPAETQYF. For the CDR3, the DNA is TGCAGTGCTCGCCCAGCAGAGACCCAGTACTTC.

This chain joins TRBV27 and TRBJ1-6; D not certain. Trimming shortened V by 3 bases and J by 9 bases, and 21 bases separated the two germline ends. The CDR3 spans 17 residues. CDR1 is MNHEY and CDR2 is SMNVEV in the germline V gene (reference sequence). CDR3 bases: TGTGCCAGCAGTTTGGGAATCGGGAGATCGGAGAGTTCACCCCTCCACTTT. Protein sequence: CASSLGIGRSESSPLHF.

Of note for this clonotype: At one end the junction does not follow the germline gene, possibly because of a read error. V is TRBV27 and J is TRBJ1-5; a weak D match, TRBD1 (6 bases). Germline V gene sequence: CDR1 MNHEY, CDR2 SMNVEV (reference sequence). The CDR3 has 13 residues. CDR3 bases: TGTGCCAGCAGTTTGGGGGGCAAACAGCCCCAGCATTTT. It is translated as CASSLGGKQPQHF.

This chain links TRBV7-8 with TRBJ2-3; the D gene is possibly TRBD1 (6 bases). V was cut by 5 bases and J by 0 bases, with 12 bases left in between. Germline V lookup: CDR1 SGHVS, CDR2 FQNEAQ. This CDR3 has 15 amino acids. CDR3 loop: CASSPGVGSTDTQYF. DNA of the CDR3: TGTGCCAGCAGCCCAGGGGTTGGTAGCACAGATACGCAGTATTTT. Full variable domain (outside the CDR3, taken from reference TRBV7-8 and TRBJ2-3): GAGVSQSPRYKVAKRGQDVALRCDPISGHVSLFWYQQALGQGPEFLTYFQNEAQLDKSGLPSDRFFAERPEGSVSTLKIQRTQQEDSAVYLCASSPGVGSTDTQYFGPGTRLTVL.

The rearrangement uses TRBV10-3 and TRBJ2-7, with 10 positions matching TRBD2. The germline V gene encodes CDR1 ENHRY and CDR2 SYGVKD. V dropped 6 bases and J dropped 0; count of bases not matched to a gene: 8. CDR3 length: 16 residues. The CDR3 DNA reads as TGTGCCATCAGCCTGGTAGCGGGAGGCAACTCCTACGAGCAGTACTTC. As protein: CAISLVAGGNSYEQYF.

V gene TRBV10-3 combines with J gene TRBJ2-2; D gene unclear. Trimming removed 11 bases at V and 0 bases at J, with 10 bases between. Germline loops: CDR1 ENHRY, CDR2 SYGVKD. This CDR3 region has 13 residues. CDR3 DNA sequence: TGTGCCGTTTCCTCAGCGAACACCGGGGAGCTGTTTTTT. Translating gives CAVSSANTGELFF.

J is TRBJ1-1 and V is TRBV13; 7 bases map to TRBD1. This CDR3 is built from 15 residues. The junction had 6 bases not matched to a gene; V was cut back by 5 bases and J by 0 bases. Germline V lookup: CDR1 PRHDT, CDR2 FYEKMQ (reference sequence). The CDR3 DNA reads TGTGCCAGCAGCGTAACAGGGGCCGTGAACACTGAAGCTTTCTTT. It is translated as CASSVTGAVNTEAFF.

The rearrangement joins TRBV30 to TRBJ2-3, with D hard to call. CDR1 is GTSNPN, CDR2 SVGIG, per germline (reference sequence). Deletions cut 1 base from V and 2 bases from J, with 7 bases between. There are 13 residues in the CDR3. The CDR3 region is CAWSEGYTDTQYF. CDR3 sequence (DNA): TGTGCCTGGAGTGAAGGGTACACAGATACGCAGTATTTT.

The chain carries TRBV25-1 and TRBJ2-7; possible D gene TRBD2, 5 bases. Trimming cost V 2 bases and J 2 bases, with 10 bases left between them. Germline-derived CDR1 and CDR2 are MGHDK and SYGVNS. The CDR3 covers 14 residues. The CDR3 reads CASSETRRAYEQYF. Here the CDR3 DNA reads TGTGCCAGCAGTGAAACTAGACGGGCCTACGAGCAGTACTTC.

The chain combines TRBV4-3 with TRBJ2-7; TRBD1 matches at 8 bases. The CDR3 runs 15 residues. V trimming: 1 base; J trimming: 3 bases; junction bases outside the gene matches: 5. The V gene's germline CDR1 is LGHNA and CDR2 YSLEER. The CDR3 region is CASSQGTGWDYEQYF. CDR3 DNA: TGCGCCAGCAGCCAAGGGACAGGGTGGGACTACGAGCAGTACTTC.

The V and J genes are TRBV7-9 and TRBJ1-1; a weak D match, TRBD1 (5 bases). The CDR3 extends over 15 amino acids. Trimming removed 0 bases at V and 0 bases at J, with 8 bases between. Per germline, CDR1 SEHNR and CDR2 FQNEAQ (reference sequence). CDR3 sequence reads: CASSLAGTLNTEAFF. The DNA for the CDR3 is TGTGCCAGCAGCTTAGCCGGGACGTTGAACACTGAAGCTTTCTTT.

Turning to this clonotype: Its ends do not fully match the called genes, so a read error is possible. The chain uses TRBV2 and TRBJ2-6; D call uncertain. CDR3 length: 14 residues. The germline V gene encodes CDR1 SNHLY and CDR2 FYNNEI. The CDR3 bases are TGTGCCAGCAGGGAAGACTCTGGGGCCAACGTCCTGACTTTC. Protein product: CASREDSGANVLTF.